This record covers a single T cell receptor (beta chain). This record belongs to a study of T cells in Graves' hyperthyroidism and ophthalmopathy. As for the study in general: Peripheral blood specimens were obtained at initial diagnosis, prior to any treatment.

It was RNA transcripts that yielded the amplified TCR beta CDR3 regions. The TCR CDR3 first-round RT-PCR relied on the HTBI primer set. TCRdb recomputed calls from the multiplex PCR reads with MiXCR, one row per CDR3 protein. The sample lists some 270,000 distinct CDR3 sequences, roughly 13% occurring once. The CDR3 contains 16 residues. With 1 base removed from V and 2 bases from J, the gap between germline ends came to 12 bases. From germline, CDR1 is MDHEN and CDR2 SYDVKM. The chain links TRBV28 to TRBJ1-5; perhaps TRBD1 as D (6 bases). The clonotype was recovered from a woman in her thirties or forties with Graves' hyperthyroidism. Sequencing input: blood. In DNA form, the CDR3 reads TGTGCCAGCAGTTTATACAGGGCTTTGGGCAATCAGCCCCAGCATTTT. Encoded protein: CASSLYRALGNQPQHF.